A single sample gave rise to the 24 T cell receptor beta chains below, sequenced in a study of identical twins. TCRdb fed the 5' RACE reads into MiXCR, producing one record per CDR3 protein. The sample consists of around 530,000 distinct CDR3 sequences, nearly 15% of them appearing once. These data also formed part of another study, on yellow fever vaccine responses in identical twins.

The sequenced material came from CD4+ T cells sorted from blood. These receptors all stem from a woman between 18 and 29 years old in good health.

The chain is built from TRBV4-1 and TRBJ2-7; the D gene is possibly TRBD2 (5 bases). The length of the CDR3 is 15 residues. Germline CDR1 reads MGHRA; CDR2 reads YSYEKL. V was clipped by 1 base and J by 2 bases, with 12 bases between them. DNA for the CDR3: TGCGCCAGCAGCCAAGTGGTGGGAGTAGCCTACGAGCAGTACTTC. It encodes CASSQVVGVAYEQYF.

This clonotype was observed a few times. The chain's CDR3 is CASSPLGANYNEQFF. The CDR3 DNA follows: TGTGCCAGCAGCCCTCTTGGGGCTAACTACAATGAGCAGTTCTTC. The V and J genes are TRBV7-2 and TRBJ2-1; tentative D call: TRBD1 (5 bases). From germline, CDR1 is SGHTA and CDR2 FQGNSA. V was shortened by 5 bases and J by 3 bases, with 14 bases between the two germline ends. The CDR3 has 15 amino acids.

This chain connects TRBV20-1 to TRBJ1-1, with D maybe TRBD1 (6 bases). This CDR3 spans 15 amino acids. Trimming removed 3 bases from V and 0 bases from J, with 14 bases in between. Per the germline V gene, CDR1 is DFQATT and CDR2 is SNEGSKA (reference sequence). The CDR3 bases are TGCAGTGCTAGTAATCCGGGACATTTGAACACTGAAGCTTTCTTT. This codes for CSASNPGHLNTEAFF.

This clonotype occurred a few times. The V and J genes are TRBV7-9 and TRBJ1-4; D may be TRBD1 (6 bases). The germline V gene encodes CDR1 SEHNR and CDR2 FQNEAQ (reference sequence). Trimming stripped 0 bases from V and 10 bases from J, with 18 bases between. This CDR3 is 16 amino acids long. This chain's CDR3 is CASSLAFDSEGGKLFF. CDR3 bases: TGTGCCAGCAGCTTAGCCTTTGACAGCGAGGGGGGAAAACTGTTTTTT. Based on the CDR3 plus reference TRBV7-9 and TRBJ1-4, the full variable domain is DTGVSQNPRHKITKRGQNVTFRCDPISEHNRLYWYRQTLGQGPEFLTYFQNEAQLEKSRLLSDRFSAERPKGSFSTLEIQRTEQGDSAMYLCASSLAFDSEGGKLFFGSGTQLSVL.

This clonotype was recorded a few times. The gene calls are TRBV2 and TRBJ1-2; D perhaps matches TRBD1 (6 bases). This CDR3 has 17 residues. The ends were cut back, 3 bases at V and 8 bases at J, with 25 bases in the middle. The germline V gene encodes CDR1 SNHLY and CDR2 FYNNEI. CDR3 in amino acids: CASSEVGDRQATMGYTF. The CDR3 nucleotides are TGTGCCAGCAGTGAGGTCGGAGACCGACAGGCCACTATGGGCTACACCTTC.

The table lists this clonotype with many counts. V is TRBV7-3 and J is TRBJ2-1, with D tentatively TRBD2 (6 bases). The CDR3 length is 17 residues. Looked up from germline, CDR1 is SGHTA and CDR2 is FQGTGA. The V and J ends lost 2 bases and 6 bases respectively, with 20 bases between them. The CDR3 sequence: CASSLYQPQQGGNEQFF. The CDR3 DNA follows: TGTGCCAGCAGCTTATATCAGCCACAGCAGGGAGGCAATGAGCAGTTCTTC.

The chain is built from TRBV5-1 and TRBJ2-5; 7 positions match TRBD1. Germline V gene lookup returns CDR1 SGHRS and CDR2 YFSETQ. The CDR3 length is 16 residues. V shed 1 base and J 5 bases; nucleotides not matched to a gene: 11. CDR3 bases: TGCGCCAGCAGCTTGATTCGGACAGGACGGTCGGAGACCCAGTACTTC. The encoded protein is CASSLIRTGRSETQYF. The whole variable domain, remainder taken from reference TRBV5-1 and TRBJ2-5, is KAGVTQTPRYLIKTRGQQVTLSCSPISGHRSVSWYQQTPGQGLQFLFEYFSETQRNKGNFPGRFSGRQFSNSRSEMNVSTLELGDSALYLCASSLIRTGRSETQYFGPGTRLLVL.

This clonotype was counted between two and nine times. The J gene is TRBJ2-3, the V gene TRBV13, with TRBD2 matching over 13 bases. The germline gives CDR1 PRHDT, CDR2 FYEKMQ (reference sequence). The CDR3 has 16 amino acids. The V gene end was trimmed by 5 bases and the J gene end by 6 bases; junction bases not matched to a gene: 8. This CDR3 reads CASSPRTSGGLDTQYF. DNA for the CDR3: TGTGCCAGCAGCCCGCGGACTAGCGGGGGCTTGGATACGCAGTATTTT.

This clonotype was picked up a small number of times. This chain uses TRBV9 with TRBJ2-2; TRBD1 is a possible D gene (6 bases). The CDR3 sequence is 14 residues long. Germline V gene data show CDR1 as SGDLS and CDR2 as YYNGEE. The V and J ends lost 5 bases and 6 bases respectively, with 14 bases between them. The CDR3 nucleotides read TGTGCCAGCAGACAAACAGGGTTGGCCGGGGAGCTGTTTTTT. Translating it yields CASRQTGLAGELFF.

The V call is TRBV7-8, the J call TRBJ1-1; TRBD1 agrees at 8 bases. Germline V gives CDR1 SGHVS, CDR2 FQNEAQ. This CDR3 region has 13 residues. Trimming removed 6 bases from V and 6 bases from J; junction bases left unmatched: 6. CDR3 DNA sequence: TGTGCCAGCAGTCGTCAGGGGGCCTCTGAAGCTTTCTTT. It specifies CASSRQGASEAFF. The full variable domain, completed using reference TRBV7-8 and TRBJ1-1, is GAGVSQSPRYKVAKRGQDVALRCDPISGHVSLFWYQQALGQGPEFLTYFQNEAQLDKSGLPSDRFFAERPEGSVSTLKIQRTQQEDSAVYLCASSRQGASEAFFGQGTRLTVV.

CDR3 in amino acids: CASSLEGSSGSYNEQFF. CDR3 nucleotide sequence: TGTGCCAGCAGCTTGGAGGGCAGTAGCGGGTCCTACAATGAGCAGTTCTTC. The chain recombines TRBV5-5 with TRBJ2-1; 7 bases map to TRBD2. This CDR3 region has 17 residues. Germline V gene sequence: CDR1 SGHKS, CDR2 YYEKEE (reference sequence). J was trimmed by 1 base and V by 0 bases; bases with no gene match: 7.

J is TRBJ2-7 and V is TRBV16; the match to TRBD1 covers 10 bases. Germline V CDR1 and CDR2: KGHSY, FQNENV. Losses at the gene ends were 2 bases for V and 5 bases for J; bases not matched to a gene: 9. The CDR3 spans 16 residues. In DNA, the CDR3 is TGTGCCAGCAGCCAACCCGGGACAGGGGATTTCAACGAGCAGTACTTC. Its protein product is CASSQPGTGDFNEQYF.

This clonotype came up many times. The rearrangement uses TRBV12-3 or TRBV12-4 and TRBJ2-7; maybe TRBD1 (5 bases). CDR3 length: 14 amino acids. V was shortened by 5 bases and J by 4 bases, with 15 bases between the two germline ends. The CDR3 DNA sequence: TGTGCCAGCAGTCCCCGGCCAGGGCCTTACGAGCAGTACTTC. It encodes CASSPRPGPYEQYF.

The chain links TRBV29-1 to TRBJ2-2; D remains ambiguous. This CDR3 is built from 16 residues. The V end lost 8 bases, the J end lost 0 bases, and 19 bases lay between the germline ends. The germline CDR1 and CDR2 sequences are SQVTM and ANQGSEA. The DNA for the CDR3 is TGCAGCATAATGCACCCGGGCAGTTCGAACACCGGGGAGCTGTTTTTT. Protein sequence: CSIMHPGSSNTGELFF.

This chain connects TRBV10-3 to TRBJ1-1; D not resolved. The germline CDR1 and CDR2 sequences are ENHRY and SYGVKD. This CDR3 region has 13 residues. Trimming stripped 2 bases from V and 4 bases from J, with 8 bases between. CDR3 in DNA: TGTGCCATCAGTGAGGGCTCACCCACTGAAGCTTTCTTT. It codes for CAISEGSPTEAFF.

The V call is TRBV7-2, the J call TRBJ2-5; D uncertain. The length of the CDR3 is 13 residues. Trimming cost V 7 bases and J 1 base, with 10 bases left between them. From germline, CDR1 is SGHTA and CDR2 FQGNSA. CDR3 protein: CASTPLAQETQYF. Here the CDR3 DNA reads TGTGCCAGCACCCCCTTAGCCCAAGAGACCCAGTACTTC. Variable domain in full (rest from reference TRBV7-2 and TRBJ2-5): GAGVSQSPSNKVTEKGKDVELRCDPISGHTALYWYRQSLGQGLEFLIYFQGNSAPDKSGLPSDRFSAERTGGSVSTLTIQRTQQEDSAVYLCASTPLAQETQYFGPGTRLLVL.

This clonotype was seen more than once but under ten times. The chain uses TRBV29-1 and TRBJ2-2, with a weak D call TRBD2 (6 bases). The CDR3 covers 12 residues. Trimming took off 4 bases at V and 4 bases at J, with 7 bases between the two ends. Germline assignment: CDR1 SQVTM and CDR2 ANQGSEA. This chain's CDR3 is CSVGRGTGELFF. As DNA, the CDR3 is TGCAGCGTTGGGCGGGGCACCGGGGAGCTGTTTTTT.

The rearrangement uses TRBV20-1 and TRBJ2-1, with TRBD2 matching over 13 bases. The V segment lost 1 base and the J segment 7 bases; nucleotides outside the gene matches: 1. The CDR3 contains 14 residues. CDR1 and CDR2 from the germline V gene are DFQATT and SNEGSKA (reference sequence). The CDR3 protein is CSARVGLAGNEQFF. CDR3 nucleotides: TGCAGTGCTAGAGTGGGACTAGCGGGGAATGAGCAGTTCTTC.

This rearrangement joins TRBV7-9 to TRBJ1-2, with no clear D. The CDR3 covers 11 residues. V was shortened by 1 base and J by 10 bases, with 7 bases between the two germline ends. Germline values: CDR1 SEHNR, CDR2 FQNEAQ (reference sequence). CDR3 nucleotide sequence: TGTGCCAGCAGCTTAGGCGGTATCTACACCTTC. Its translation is CASSLGGIYTF.

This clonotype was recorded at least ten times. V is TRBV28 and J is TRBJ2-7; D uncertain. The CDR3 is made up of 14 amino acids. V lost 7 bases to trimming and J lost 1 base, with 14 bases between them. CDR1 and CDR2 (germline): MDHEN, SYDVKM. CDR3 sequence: CASTKAGLSYEQYF. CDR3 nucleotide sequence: TGTGCCAGCACCAAAGCCGGCCTTTCCTACGAGCAGTACTTC.

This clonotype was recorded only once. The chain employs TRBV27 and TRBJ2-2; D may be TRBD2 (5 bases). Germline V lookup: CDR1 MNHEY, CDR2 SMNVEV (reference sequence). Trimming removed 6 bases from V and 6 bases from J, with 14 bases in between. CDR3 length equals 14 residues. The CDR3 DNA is TGTGCCAGCAGCCCCGGGAACACCGCCGGGGAGCTGTTTTTT. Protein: CASSPGNTAGELFF.

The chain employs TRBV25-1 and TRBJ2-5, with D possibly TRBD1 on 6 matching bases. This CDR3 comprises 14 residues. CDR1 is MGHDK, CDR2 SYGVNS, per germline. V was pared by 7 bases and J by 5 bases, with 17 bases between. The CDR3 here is CASTPAGVSETQYF. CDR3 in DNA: TGTGCCAGCACCCCCGCAGGGGTGTCGGAGACCCAGTACTTC.

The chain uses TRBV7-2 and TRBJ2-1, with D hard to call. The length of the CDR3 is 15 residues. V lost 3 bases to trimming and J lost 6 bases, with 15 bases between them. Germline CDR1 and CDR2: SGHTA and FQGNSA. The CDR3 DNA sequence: TGTGCCAGCAGCTTCAAAACTATGGTGGGCAATGAGCAGTTCTTC. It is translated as CASSFKTMVGNEQFF.

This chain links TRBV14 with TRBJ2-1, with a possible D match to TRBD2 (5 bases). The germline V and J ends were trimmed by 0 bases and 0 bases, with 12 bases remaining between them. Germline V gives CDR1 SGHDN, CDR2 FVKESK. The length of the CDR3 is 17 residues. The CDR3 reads CASSQEGGRSSYNEQFF. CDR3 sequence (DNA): TGTGCCAGCAGCCAAGAAGGAGGACGGAGCTCCTACAATGAGCAGTTCTTC.